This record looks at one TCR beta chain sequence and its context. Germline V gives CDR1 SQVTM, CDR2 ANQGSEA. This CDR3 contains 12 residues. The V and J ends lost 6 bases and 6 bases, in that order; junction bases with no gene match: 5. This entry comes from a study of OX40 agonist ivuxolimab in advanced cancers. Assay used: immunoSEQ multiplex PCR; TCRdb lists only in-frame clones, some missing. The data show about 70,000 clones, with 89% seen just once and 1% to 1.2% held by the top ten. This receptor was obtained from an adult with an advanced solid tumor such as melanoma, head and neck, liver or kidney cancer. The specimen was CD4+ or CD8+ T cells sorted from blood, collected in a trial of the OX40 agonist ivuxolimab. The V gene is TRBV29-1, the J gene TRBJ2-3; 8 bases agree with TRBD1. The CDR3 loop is CSVETGADTQYF. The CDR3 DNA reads TGCAGCGTGGAGACAGGGGCCGATACGCAGTATTTT.